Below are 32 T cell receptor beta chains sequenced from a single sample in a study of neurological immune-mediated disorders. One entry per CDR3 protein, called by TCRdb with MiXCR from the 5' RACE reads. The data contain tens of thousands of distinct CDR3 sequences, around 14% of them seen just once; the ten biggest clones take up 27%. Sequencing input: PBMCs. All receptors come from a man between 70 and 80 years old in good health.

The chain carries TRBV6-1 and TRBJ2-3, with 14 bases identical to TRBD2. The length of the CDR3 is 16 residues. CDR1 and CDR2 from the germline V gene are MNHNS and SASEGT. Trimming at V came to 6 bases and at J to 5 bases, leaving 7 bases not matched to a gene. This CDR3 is CASSDPGLAGEDTQYF. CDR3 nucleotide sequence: TGTGCCAGCAGCGACCCGGGACTAGCGGGAGAAGATACGCAGTATTTT.

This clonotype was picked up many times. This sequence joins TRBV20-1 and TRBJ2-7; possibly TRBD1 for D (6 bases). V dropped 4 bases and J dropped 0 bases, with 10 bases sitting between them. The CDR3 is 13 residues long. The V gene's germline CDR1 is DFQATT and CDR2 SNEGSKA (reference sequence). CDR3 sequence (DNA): TGCAGTGCTACGGACAGCCCCTCCTACGAGCAGTACTTC. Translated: CSATDSPSYEQYF.

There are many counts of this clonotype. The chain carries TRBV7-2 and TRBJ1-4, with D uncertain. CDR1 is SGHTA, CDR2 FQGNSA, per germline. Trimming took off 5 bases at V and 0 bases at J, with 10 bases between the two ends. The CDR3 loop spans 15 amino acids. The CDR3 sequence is CASSRSPATNEKLFF. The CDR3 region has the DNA TGTGCCAGCAGCCGCAGCCCTGCAACTAATGAAAAACTGTTTTTT.

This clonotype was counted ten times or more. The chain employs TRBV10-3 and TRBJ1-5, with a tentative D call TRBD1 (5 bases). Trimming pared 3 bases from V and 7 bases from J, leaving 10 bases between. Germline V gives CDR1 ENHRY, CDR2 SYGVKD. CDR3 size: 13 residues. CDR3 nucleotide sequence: TGTGCCATCAGTGACCAGGGTGAACAGCCCCAGCATTTT. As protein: CAISDQGEQPQHF.

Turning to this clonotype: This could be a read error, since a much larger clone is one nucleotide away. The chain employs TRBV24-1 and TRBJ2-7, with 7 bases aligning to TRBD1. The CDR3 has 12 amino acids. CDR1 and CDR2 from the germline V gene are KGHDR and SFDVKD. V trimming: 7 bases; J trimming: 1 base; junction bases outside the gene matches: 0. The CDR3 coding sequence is TGTGCCACCAGACAGGGGTCCTACGAGCAGTACTTC. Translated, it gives CATRQGSYEQYF.

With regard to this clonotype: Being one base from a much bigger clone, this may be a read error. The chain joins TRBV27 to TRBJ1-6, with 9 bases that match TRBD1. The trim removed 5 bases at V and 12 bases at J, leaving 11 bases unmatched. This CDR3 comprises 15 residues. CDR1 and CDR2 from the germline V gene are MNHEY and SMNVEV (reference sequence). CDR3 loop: CASSPGTGTFGPLHF. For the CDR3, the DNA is TGTGCCAGCAGTCCTGGGACAGGGACGTTTGGACCCCTCCACTTT.

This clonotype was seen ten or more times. The CDR3 DNA reads TGCAGTGCTAGAGGCCTCCTAAACTACAATGAGCAGTTCTTC. Translating it yields CSARGLLNYNEQFF. This chain joins TRBV20-1 and TRBJ2-1; D not resolved. This CDR3 spans 14 amino acids. V lost 1 base and J lost 3, with 10 bases in between. Per germline, CDR1 DFQATT and CDR2 SNEGSKA (reference sequence).

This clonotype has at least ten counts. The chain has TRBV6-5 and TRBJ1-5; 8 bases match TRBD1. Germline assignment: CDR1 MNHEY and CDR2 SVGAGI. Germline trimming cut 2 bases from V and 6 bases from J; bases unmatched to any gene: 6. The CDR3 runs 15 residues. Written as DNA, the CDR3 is TGTGCCAGCAGTTACAGCCAGGGGGCAAGTCAGCCCCAGCATTTT. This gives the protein CASSYSQGASQPQHF.

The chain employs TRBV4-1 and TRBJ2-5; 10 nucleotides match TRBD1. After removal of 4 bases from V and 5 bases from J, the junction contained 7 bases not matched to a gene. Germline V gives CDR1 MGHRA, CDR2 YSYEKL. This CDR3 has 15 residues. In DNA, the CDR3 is TGCGCCAGCAGCCCTAGGACAGGGGGAGGGGAGACCCAGTACTTC. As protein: CASSPRTGGGETQYF.

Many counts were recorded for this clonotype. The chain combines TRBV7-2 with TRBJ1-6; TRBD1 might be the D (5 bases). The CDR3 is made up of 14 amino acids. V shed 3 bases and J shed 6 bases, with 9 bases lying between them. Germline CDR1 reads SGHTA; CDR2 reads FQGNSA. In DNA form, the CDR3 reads TGTGCCAGCAGCTTGAGGGGCTTTAATTCACCCCTCCACTTT. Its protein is CASSLRGFNSPLHF.

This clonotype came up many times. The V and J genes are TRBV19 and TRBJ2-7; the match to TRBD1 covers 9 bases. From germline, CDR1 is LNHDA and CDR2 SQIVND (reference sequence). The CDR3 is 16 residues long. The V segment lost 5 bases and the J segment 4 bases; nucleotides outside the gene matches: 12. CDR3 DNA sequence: TGTGCCAGTAGTGACCCTCTGAGACAGGGGGGTTACGAGCAGTACTTC. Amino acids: CASSDPLRQGGYEQYF.

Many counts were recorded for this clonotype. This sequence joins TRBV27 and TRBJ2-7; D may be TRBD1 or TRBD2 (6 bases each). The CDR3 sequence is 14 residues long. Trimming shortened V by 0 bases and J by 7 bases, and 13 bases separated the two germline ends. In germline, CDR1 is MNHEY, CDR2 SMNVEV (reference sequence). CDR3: CASSLSWGALEQYF. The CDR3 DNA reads TGTGCCAGCAGTTTATCGTGGGGGGCGCTTGAGCAGTACTTC.

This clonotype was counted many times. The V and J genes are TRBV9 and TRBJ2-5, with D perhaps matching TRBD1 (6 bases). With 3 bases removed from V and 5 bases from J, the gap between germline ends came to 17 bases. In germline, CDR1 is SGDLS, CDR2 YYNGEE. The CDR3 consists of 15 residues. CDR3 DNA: TGTGCCAGCAGCGAACTGGGGCAGGGGATTGAGACCCAGTACTTC. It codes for CASSELGQGIETQYF.

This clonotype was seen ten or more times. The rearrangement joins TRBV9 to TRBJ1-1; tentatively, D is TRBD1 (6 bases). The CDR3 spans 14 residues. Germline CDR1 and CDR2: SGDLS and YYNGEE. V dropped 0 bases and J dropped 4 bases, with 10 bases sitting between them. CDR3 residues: CASSVAGVSTEAFF. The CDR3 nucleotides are TGTGCCAGCAGCGTAGCAGGGGTCAGCACTGAAGCTTTCTTT.

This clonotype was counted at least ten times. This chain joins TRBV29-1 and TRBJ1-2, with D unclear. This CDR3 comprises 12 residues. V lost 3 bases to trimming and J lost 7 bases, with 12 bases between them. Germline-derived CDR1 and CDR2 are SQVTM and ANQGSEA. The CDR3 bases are TGCAGCGTTGATGGCGGGAAGGGTGGCTACACCTTC. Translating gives CSVDGGKGGYTF.

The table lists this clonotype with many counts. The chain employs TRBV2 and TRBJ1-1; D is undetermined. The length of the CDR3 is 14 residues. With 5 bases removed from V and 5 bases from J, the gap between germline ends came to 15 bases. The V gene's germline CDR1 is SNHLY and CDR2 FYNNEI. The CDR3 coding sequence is TGTGCCAGCAGTTTCTTGGGAGGCGAAACTGAAGCTTTCTTT. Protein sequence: CASSFLGGETEAFF. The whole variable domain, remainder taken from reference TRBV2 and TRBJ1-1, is EPEVTQTPSHQVTQMGQEVILRCVPISNHLYFYWYRQILGQKVEFLVSFYNNEISEKSEIFDDQFSVERPDGSNFTLKIRSTKLEDSAMYFCASSFLGGETEAFFGQGTRLTVV.

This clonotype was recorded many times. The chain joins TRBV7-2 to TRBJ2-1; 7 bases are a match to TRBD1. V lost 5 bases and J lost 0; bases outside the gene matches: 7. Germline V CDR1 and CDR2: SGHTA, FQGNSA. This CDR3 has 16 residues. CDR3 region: CASSRQGRSSYNEQFF. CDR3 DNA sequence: TGTGCCAGCAGCCGACAGGGACGGAGCTCCTACAATGAGCAGTTCTTC.

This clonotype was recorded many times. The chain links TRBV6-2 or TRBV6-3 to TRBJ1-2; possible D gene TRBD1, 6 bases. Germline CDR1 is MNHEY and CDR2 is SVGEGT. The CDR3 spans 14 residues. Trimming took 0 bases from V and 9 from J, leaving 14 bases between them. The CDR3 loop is CASSYSGGPGSYTF. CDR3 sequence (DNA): TGTGCCAGCAGTTACTCCGGGGGCCCGGGTAGCTACACCTTC.

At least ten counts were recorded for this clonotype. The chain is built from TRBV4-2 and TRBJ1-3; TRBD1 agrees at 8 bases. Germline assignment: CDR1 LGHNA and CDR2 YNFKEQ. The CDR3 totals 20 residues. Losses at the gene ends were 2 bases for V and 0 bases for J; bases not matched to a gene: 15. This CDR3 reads CASSQYRPGGQAFSGNTIYF. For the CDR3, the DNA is TGTGCCAGCAGCCAATACCGCCCGGGGGGACAGGCTTTCTCTGGAAACACCATATATTTT.

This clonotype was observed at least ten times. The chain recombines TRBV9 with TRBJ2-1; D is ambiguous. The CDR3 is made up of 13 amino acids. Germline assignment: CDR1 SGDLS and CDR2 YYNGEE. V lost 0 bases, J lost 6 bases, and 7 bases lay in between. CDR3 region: CASSVGMRNEQFF. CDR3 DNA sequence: TGTGCCAGCAGCGTAGGGATGCGCAATGAGCAGTTCTTC.

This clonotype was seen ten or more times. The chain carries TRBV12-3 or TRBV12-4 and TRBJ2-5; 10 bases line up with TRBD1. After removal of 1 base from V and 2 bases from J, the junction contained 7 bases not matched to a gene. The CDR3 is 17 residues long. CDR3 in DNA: TGTGCCAGCAGTTTAGAATACGGGACAGGGGCGCAAGAGACCCAGTACTTC. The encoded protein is CASSLEYGTGAQETQYF.

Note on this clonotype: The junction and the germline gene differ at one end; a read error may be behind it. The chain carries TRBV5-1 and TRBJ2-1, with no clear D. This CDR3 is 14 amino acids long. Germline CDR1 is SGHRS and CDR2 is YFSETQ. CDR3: CAISSGAINNEQFF. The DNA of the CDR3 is TGCGCCATCAGCTCCGGCGCAATAAACAATGAGCAGTTCTTC.

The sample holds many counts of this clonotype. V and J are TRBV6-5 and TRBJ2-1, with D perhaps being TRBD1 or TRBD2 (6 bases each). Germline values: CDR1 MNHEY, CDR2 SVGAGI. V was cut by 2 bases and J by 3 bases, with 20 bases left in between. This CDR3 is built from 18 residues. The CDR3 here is CASSYTFQGWGDYNEQFF. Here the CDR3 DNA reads TGTGCCAGCAGTTACACATTTCAGGGGTGGGGGGACTACAATGAGCAGTTCTTC.

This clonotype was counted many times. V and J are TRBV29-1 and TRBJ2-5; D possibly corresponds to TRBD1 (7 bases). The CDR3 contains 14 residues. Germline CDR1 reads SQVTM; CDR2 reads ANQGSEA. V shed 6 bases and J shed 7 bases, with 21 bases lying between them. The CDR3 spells CSVGGQGPGGTQYF. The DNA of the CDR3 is TGCAGCGTGGGGGGACAAGGGCCAGGGGGGACCCAGTACTTC.

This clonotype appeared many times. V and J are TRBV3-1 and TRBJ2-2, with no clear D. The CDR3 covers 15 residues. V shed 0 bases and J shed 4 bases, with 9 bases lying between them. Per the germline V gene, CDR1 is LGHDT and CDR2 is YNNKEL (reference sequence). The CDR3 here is CASSQDLSGTGELFF. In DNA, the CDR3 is TGTGCCAGCAGCCAAGATCTCTCCGGCACCGGGGAGCTGTTTTTT.

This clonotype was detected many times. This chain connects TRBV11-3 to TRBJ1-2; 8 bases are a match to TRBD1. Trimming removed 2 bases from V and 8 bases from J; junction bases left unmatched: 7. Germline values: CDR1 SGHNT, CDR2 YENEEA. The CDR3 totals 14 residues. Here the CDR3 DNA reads TGTGCCAGCAGCTTAAATCAGGGGGCAAGAGGCTACACCTTC. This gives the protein CASSLNQGARGYTF.

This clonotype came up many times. CDR3 nucleotide sequence: TGCAGTGCTAAACCTGCAGGGAGAGTCATGAACACTGAAGCTTTCTTT. Protein: CSAKPAGRVMNTEAFF. J is TRBJ1-1 and V is TRBV20-1; possibly TRBD1 for D (5 bases). Germline CDR1 reads DFQATT; CDR2 reads SNEGSKA (reference sequence). The CDR3 is 16 residues long. The ends were cut back, 4 bases at V and 0 bases at J, with 18 bases in the middle.

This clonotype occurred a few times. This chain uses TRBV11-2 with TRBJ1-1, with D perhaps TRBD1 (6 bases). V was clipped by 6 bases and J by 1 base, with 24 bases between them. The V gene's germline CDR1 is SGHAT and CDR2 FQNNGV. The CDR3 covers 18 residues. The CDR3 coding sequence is TGTGCCAGCAGTCCAAAAAGAGGGGGTGGACAGTGGAACACTGAAGCTTTCTTT. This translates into CASSPKRGGGQWNTEAFF.

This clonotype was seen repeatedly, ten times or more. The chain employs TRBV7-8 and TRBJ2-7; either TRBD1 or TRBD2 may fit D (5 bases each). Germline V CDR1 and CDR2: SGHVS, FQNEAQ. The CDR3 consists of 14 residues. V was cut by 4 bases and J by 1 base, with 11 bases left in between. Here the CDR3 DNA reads TGTGCCAGCAGCTCTAGGGACGATTCCTACGAGCAGTACTTC. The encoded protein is CASSSRDDSYEQYF.

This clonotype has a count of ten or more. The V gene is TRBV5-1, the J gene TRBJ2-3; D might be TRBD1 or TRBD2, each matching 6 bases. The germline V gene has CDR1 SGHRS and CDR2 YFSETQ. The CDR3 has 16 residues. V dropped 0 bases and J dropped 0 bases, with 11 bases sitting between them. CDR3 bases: TGCGCCAGCAGCTTGGAACCGGGGGCTAGCACAGATACGCAGTATTTT. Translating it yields CASSLEPGASTDTQYF.

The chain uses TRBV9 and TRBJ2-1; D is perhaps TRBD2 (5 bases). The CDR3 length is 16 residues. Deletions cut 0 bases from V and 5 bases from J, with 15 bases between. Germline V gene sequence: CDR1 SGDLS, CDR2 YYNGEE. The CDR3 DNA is TGTGCCAGCAGCGTAGCTGGCGGGCTGATGGACAATGAGCAGTTCTTC. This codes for CASSVAGGLMDNEQFF.

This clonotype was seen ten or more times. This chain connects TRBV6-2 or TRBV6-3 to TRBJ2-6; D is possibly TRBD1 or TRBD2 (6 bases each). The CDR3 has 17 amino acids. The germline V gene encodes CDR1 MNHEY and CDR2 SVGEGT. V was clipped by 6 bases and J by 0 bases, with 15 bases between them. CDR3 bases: TGTGCCAGCAGCCGGTGGGGGGCTCCCTCTGGGGCCAACGTCCTGACTTTC. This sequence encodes CASSRWGAPSGANVLTF.